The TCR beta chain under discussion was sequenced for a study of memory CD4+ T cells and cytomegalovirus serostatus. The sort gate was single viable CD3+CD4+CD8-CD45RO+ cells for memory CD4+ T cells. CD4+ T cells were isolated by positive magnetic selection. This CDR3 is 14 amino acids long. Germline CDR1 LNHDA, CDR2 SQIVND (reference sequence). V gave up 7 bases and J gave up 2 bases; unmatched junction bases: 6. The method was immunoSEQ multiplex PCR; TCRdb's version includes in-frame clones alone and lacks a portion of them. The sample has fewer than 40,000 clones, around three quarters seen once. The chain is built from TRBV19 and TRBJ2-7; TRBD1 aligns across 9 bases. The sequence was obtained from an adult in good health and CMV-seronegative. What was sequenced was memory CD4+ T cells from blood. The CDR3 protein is CASTKRDRAYEQYF. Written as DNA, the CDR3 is TGTGCCAGTACCAAAAGGGACAGGGCCTACGAGCAGTACTTC.